The present TCR beta chain was sequenced within a study of blood T cell repertoires in COVID-19. Overall study: From T cells, B-cell-depleted T cells, or PBMCs came the material, which was cDNA or gDNA.

Germline loops: CDR1 SGHRS, CDR2 YFSETQ. Trimming took 2 bases from V and 3 from J, leaving 8 bases between them. This CDR3 spans 13 amino acids. This clone was counted only a few times. Measured with immunoSEQ multiplex PCR; TCRdb has only the in-frame clones, and not every one. This sample yields roughly 200,000 clones, of which 89% are seen a single time; around 3.7% belongs to the top ten. The sequenced sample was PBMCs or T cells enriched from blood (not recorded which). The sequence was collected from a woman aged 25 to 45 with acute COVID-19. V usage is TRBV5-1 and J usage is TRBJ1-1; no clear D gene. CDR3 bases: TGCGCCAGCAGCTTATCCACAGACACTGAAGCTTTCTTT. Its translation: CASSLSTDTEAFF.